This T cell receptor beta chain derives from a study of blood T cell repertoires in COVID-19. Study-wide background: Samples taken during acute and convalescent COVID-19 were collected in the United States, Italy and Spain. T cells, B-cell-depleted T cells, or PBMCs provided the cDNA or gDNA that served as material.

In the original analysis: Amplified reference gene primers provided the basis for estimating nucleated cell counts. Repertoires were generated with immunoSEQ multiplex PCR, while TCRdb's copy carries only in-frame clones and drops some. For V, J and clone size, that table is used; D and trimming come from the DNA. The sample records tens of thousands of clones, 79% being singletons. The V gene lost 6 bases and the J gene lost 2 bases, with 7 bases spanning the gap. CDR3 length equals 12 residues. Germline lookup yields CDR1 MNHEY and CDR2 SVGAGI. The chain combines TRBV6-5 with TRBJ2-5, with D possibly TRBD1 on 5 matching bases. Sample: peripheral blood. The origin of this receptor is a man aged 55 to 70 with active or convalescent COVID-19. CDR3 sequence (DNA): TGTGCCAGCAGCAGGGCGCAAGAGACCCAGTACTTC. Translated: CASSRAQETQYF.